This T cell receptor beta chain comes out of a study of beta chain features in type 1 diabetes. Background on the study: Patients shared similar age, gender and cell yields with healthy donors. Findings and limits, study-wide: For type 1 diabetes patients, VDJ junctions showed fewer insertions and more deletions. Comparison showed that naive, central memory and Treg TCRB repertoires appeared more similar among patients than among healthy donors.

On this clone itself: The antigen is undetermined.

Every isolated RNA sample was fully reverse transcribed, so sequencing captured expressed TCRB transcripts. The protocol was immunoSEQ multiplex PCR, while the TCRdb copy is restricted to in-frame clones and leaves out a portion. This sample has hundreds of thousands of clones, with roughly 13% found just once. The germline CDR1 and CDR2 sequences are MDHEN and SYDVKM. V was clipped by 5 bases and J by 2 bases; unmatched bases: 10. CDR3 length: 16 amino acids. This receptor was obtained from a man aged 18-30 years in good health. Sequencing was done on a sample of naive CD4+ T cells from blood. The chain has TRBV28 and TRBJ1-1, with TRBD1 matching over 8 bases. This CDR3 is CASSKGQDLFNTEAFF. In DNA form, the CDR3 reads TGTGCCAGCAGTAAGGGACAGGATCTGTTTAACACTGAAGCTTTCTTT.